These 31 T cell receptor beta chains came from one sample sequenced in a study of Graves' ophthalmopathy and Graves' hyperthyroidism. RNA transcripts yielded amplified TCR beta CDR3 regions. First-round RT-PCR relied on HTBI primers, and a second-round multiplex PCR came next. TCRdb ran MiXCR on the multiplex PCR reads and lists one entry per CDR3 protein. The sample holds roughly 700,000 distinct CDR3 sequences, around 40% seen once. The sequenced sample consisted of peripheral blood. These receptors came from an adult man with Graves' ophthalmopathy.

The chain links TRBV19 to TRBJ1-3; TRBD1 aligns across 7 bases. The CDR3 has 16 amino acids. Germline V gives CDR1 LNHDA, CDR2 SQIVND (reference sequence). The V gene end was trimmed by 9 bases and the J gene end by 0 bases; junction bases not matched to a gene: 11. The CDR3: CASLPGGAVSGNTIYF. CDR3 nucleotide sequence: TGTGCCAGCCTCCCAGGGGGGGCAGTCTCTGGAAACACCATATATTTT.

The chain is built from TRBV6-6 and TRBJ1-5; 7 nucleotides line up with TRBD1. With V trimmed by 6 bases and J by 6 bases, 8 bases remained unmatched. Germline V gives CDR1 MNHNY, CDR2 SVGAGI (reference sequence). The CDR3 runs 14 residues. The CDR3 nucleotides read TGTGCCAGCAGCCCGACAGGGAGGGCTCAGCCCCAGCATTTT. This codes for CASSPTGRAQPQHF.

Comment on this clonotype: A much larger clone sits a single nucleotide away, making a read error possible. J is TRBJ1-5 and V is TRBV20-1; 7 nucleotides line up with TRBD1. The length of the CDR3 is 16 residues. Looked up from germline, CDR1 is DFQATT and CDR2 is SNEGSKA (reference sequence). Written as DNA, the CDR3 is TGCAGTGCCCCAGGACAGGTAGCTTATAGCAATCAGCTCCAGCATTTT. Translated: CSAPGQVAYSNQLQHF.

The chain has TRBV7-3 and TRBJ2-3, with D perhaps TRBD2 (6 bases). Germline V gene sequence: CDR1 SGHTA, CDR2 FQGTGA. The CDR3 covers 15 residues. Deletions cut 6 bases from V and 0 bases from J, with 13 bases between. The CDR3 nucleotides read TGTGCCAGCAGTCCCCGCGGGACCAGCACAGATACGCAGTATTTT. Its translation is CASSPRGTSTDTQYF.

The J gene is TRBJ2-7, the V gene TRBV9; 9 bases are a match to TRBD1. Germline values: CDR1 SGDLS, CDR2 YYNGEE. The CDR3 is 17 amino acids. V lost 4 bases and J lost 5; bases outside the gene matches: 16. CDR3 loop: CASSPRGGGQGGDEQYF. The CDR3 region has the DNA TGTGCCAGCAGCCCTAGGGGGGGGGGACAGGGTGGCGACGAGCAGTACTTC.

In its sample, this clonotype was seen once. The gene calls are TRBV10-2 and TRBJ1-2; the D is unclear. This CDR3 has 14 residues. V was shortened by 0 bases and J by 8 bases, with 13 bases between the two germline ends. Germline V gene sequence: CDR1 WSHSY, CDR2 SAAADI. The CDR3 here is CASSESGRVEGYTF. CDR3 DNA: TGCGCCAGCAGTGAGTCAGGGCGCGTGGAGGGCTACACCTTC.

The genes are TRBV27 and TRBJ2-7, with D uncertain. The V end was cut by 6 bases, the J end by 5 bases, with 14 bases between. Germline V lookup: CDR1 MNHEY, CDR2 SMNVEV (reference sequence). The CDR3 sequence is 13 residues long. DNA of the CDR3: TGTGCCAGCAGCCCAGACGGAGTGGACGAGCAGTACTTC. Protein sequence: CASSPDGVDEQYF.

In DNA, the CDR3 is TGTGCCACCAGCAAGGAGGTCAACAATGAGCAGTTCTTC. The encoded protein is CATSKEVNNEQFF. The chain combines TRBV15 with TRBJ2-5, with a tentative D call TRBD2 (5 bases). Near its end, the DNA agrees better with TRBJ2-1, so the J call may be wrong. Germline assignment: CDR1 LNHNV and CDR2 YYDKDF (reference sequence). The CDR3 contains 13 residues.

A few counts support this clonotype. The chain employs TRBV7-9 and TRBJ1-5; 10 positions agree with TRBD1. Losses at the gene ends were 10 bases for V and 5 bases for J; bases not matched to a gene: 14. Looked up from germline, CDR1 is SEHNR and CDR2 is FQNEAQ (reference sequence). The CDR3 totals 16 residues. CDR3 sequence: CATSDLTGTGDQPQHF. For the CDR3, the DNA is TGTGCCACCAGTGATTTGACAGGGACAGGGGATCAGCCCCAGCATTTT.

The chain is built from TRBV5-5 and TRBJ2-7; D may be TRBD1 (6 bases). From germline, CDR1 is SGHKS and CDR2 YYEKEE (reference sequence). The CDR3 length is 17 residues. The ends were cut back, 4 bases at V and 0 bases at J, with 20 bases in the middle. The CDR3 is CASSPVGVGTRSYEQYF. CDR3 in DNA: TGTGCCAGCAGCCCGGTCGGTGTAGGGACACGCTCCTACGAGCAGTACTTC.

The rearrangement uses TRBV29-1 and TRBJ2-7; D assignment may be TRBD1 or TRBD2 (5 bases each). Trimming stripped 3 bases from V and 8 bases from J, with 17 bases between. The germline V gene has CDR1 SQVTM and CDR2 ANQGSEA. CDR3 length equals 13 residues. CDR3 sequence reads: CSVEVGAGSQQYF. DNA for the CDR3: TGCAGCGTTGAGGTTGGGGCGGGTTCCCAGCAGTACTTC.

This rearrangement joins TRBV24-1 to TRBJ1-4, with 7 bases matching TRBD1. The length of the CDR3 is 13 residues. Trimming took 9 bases from V and 8 from J; bases not matched to a gene: 8. The germline CDR1 and CDR2 sequences are KGHDR and SFDVKD. In DNA form, the CDR3 reads TGTGCCACCCAGGAGGGGGCACGCGAAAAACTGTTTTTT. As protein: CATQEGAREKLFF.

Here the CDR3 DNA reads TGTGCCAGCAGTGAAATCGGGGGCCCCGGTGTCACCGGGGAGCTGTTTTTT. Translated, it gives CASSEIGGPGVTGELFF. The rearrangement joins TRBV25-1 to TRBJ2-2; D is perhaps TRBD1 or TRBD2 (6 bases each). The CDR3 sequence is 17 residues long. The V gene lost 2 bases and the J gene lost 4 bases, with 17 bases spanning the gap. CDR1 and CDR2 (germline): MGHDK, SYGVNS.

This clonotype was counted ten times or more. The gene calls are TRBV12-3 or TRBV12-4 and TRBJ1-5, with D unclear. V shed 1 base and J shed 2 bases, with 6 bases lying between them. This CDR3 spans 14 amino acids. The CDR3 DNA reads as TGTGCCAGCAGTTTAGACCGCCGCAATCAGCCCCAGCATTTT. This encodes CASSLDRRNQPQHF.

The chain links TRBV7-9 to TRBJ1-6; possibly TRBD1 for D (6 bases). V lost 2 bases and J lost 7, with 12 bases in between. The CDR3 has 15 amino acids. Germline V gene sequence: CDR1 SEHNR, CDR2 FQNEAQ (reference sequence). The DNA for the CDR3 is TGTGCCAGCAGCTTAATAGGAGGGACAAATTCACCCCTCCACTTT. Amino acid sequence: CASSLIGGTNSPLHF.

Notes on this clonotype: The junction does not match germline at one end; this may be a read error. The chain joins TRBV12-3 or TRBV12-4 to TRBJ2-5, with unresolved D. This CDR3 comprises 15 residues. The CDR3 coding sequence is TGTGCCAGCAGATTAGTTGGAACCAGCCAAGAGACCCAGTACTTC. Protein sequence: CASRLVGTSQETQYF.

This clonotype was counted at least ten times. The chain joins TRBV2 to TRBJ2-7, with 9 bases aligning to TRBD1. The CDR3 runs 16 residues. The germline gives CDR1 SNHLY, CDR2 FYNNEI. The junction had 13 bases not matched to a gene; V was cut back by 6 bases and J by 4 bases. The CDR3 sequence is CASRGTGRISVYEQYF. The CDR3 coding sequence is TGTGCCAGCAGAGGGACAGGGCGTATTTCCGTATACGAGCAGTACTTC.

About this clonotype itself: With a much larger clone just one base away, this may be a read error. The CDR3 carries no conserved terminal phenylalanine or tryptophan, so it likely arises from a read error. The CDR3 coding sequence is TGTGCCAGCAGCTCCGGACGGGTCGGGACTGAAGCTTTCCTT. Its protein is CASSSGRVGTEAFL. The chain couples TRBV12-3 or TRBV12-4 to TRBJ1-1; D remains unclear. Between the trimmed V and J ends, which lost 6 bases and 5 bases, there was a span of 16 bases. The CDR3 has 14 amino acids.

The rearrangement links TRBV7-9 to TRBJ1-1; the D gene is possibly TRBD1 (5 bases). Per germline, CDR1 SEHNR and CDR2 FQNEAQ (reference sequence). The V end lost 2 bases, the J end lost 3 bases, and 13 bases lay between the germline ends. This CDR3 spans 15 amino acids. CDR3 nucleotide sequence: TGTGCCAGCAGCTTACCGGGACCTGGGGACACTGAAGCTTTCTTT. Protein product: CASSLPGPGDTEAFF.

J is TRBJ2-2 and V is TRBV13, with 10 nucleotides matching TRBD2. J gave up 4 bases and V 2 bases, and 13 bases lay outside the gene matches. The CDR3 contains 19 residues. Germline V gene lookup returns CDR1 PRHDT and CDR2 FYEKMQ (reference sequence). The CDR3 DNA reads as TGTGCCAGCAGCTTAACCCAACCATTTAGCGGGGGGACCACCGGGGAGCTGTTTTTT. It encodes CASSLTQPFSGGTTGELFF.

This clonotype was seen a few times. The chain employs TRBV19 and TRBJ1-1; a possible D gene is TRBD1 (6 bases). V gave up 3 bases and J gave up 3 bases, with 14 bases separating them. The germline CDR1 and CDR2 sequences are LNHDA and SQIVND (reference sequence). The CDR3 totals 15 residues. The CDR3 reads CASSIAGGGDTEAFF. The CDR3 bases are TGTGCCAGTAGTATTGCTGGGGGCGGGGACACTGAAGCTTTCTTT.

The chain is built from TRBV13 and TRBJ2-5, with D perhaps assigned TRBD1 or TRBD2 (5 bases each). Trimming left V 6 bases short and J 4 bases short, with 15 bases between. The CDR3 length is 14 residues. Germline loops: CDR1 PRHDT, CDR2 FYEKMQ (reference sequence). The CDR3 nucleotides are TGTGCCAGCAGGTGGATGGGGGAAAGAGAGACCCAGTACTTC. Translation: CASRWMGERETQYF.

The table lists this clonotype with many counts. The CDR3 nucleotides are TGCAGTGCTGCCGACGGGGGTTTTACTGAAGCTTTCTTT. It translates to CSAADGGFTEAFF. The chain couples TRBV20-1 to TRBJ1-1; D is possibly TRBD1 (5 bases). The length of the CDR3 is 13 residues. The V gene's germline CDR1 is DFQATT and CDR2 SNEGSKA (reference sequence). V was cut by 5 bases and J by 5 bases, with 15 bases left in between.

This chain uses TRBV10-2 with TRBJ2-5; the D gene is possibly TRBD2 (6 bases). Near its end, the DNA agrees better with TRBJ2-1, so the J call may be wrong. The germline CDR1 and CDR2 sequences are WSHSY and SAAADI. The CDR3 contains 16 residues. The CDR3, as DNA: TGCGCCAGCAGTTACTTGGCCGGCAGGAGGGACAATGAGCAGTTCTTC. Translating gives CASSYLAGRRDNEQFF.

The chain joins TRBV13 to TRBJ1-3, with a weak D call TRBD1 (5 bases). CDR1 and CDR2 (germline): PRHDT, FYEKMQ (reference sequence). The V gene lost 4 bases and the J gene lost 4 bases, with 11 bases spanning the gap. CDR3 size: 14 residues. The CDR3 protein is CASSSDSTGNTIYF. Written as DNA, the CDR3 is TGTGCCAGCAGCTCTGACAGTACCGGAAACACCATATATTTT.

The rearrangement links TRBV6-1 to TRBJ2-7; D is perhaps TRBD1 or TRBD2 (5 bases each). CDR1 MNHNS and CDR2 SASEGT come from the germline V gene. Trimming removed 8 bases from V and 1 base from J, with 12 bases in between. The CDR3 runs to 13 residues. CDR3 DNA sequence: TGTGCCAGCCGTAGGGACGGGTCCTACGAGCAGTACTTC. Its protein is CASRRDGSYEQYF.

V usage is TRBV9 and J usage is TRBJ2-5, with D maybe TRBD1 (6 bases). Trimming took 4 bases from V and 0 from J, leaving 10 bases between them. The CDR3 loop spans 14 amino acids. The germline gives CDR1 SGDLS, CDR2 YYNGEE. The CDR3 loop reads CASSTGQNQETQYF. CDR3 nucleotide sequence: TGTGCCAGCAGCACCGGACAGAACCAAGAGACCCAGTACTTC.

This clonotype was picked up many times. The chain joins TRBV7-9 to TRBJ2-2; D is unclear. Trimming stripped 5 bases from V and 1 base from J, with 11 bases between. The CDR3 has 15 residues. CDR1 is SEHNR and CDR2 is FQNEAQ in the germline V gene (reference sequence). The DNA for the CDR3 is TGTGCCAGCAGCACAACTGTTTGGAACACCGGGGAGCTGTTTTTT. Its translation: CASSTTVWNTGELFF.

Ten or more counts support this clonotype. This rearrangement joins TRBV7-9 to TRBJ2-2, with D perhaps TRBD1 (6 bases). This CDR3 has 14 residues. Looked up from germline, CDR1 is SEHNR and CDR2 is FQNEAQ (reference sequence). The V and J ends lost 5 bases and 4 bases respectively, with 11 bases between them. This CDR3 is CASSSTGSTGELFF. Here the CDR3 DNA reads TGTGCCAGCAGCAGCACAGGGAGCACCGGGGAGCTGTTTTTT. The variable domain in full, with the rest retrieved from reference TRBV7-9 and TRBJ2-2, is DTGVSQNPRHKITKRGQNVTFRCDPISEHNRLYWYRQTLGQGPEFLTYFQNEAQLEKSRLLSDRFSAERPKGSFSTLEIQRTEQGDSAMYLCASSSTGSTGELFFGEGSRLTVL.

Only a few counts were recorded for this clonotype. The rearrangement links TRBV7-9 to TRBJ2-7; 9 nucleotides line up with TRBD1. This CDR3 spans 16 amino acids. Germline assignment: CDR1 SEHNR and CDR2 FQNEAQ (reference sequence). V shed 2 bases and J 0 bases; nucleotides not matched to a gene: 5. Written as DNA, the CDR3 is TGTGCCAGCAGCTTATCTGAGACAGGGGGCTCCTACGAGCAGTACTTC. It is translated as CASSLSETGGSYEQYF. The full variable domain, with the rest looked up from reference TRBV7-9 and TRBJ2-7, is DTGVSQNPRHKITKRGQNVTFRCDPISEHNRLYWYRQTLGQGPEFLTYFQNEAQLEKSRLLSDRFSAERPKGSFSTLEIQRTEQGDSAMYLCASSLSETGGSYEQYFGPGTRLTVT.

The rearrangement joins TRBV7-9 to TRBJ2-5; a weak D match, TRBD2 (5 bases). The CDR3 sequence is 15 residues long. The V gene lost 5 bases and the J gene lost 6 bases, with 19 bases spanning the gap. Per germline, CDR1 SEHNR and CDR2 FQNEAQ (reference sequence). CDR3 coding DNA: TGTGCCAGCAGCCCCCGACGAACCCTCGGGAAGACCCAGTACTTC. Its translation: CASSPRRTLGKTQYF.